This TCR beta chain is drawn from a study of shared clonotypes between healthy human individuals. Overall study findings and caveats: Sharing across four donors was highest in naive CD4 (roughly 5%) and lowest in memory CD8 (approximately 0.4%). When compared with the clonotypes that were shared by all four sorted-subset donors, the non-shared clonotypes turned out to have lower generation probabilities.

Original handling: ImmunoSEQ output lacked quality scores and full-length reads, limiting matched filtering. TCRdb's table, derived via immunoSEQ multiplex PCR, lists solely in-frame clones and lacks some. For V, J and clone size, that table is used; D and trimming come from the DNA. In the table there are 950,000 to 1,300,000 clones, about 75% of which are singletons. J lost 3 bases, V lost 5 bases, and 9 bases had no gene match. This CDR3 comprises 15 residues. Germline CDR1 SGHAT, CDR2 FQDESV (reference sequence). This clone was recorded only once. Antigen unknown. This receptor was obtained from a man aged 18 to 29 in good health. The sample consisted of memory CD4+ T cells sorted from blood. Subset described: CD45RA-negative fraction. The chain combines TRBV11-1 with TRBJ2-5; 7 bases are a match to TRBD2. CDR3 amino acids: CASSPNTSAKETQYF. Here the CDR3 DNA reads TGTGCCAGCAGCCCAAACACTAGCGCAAAAGAGACCCAGTACTTC.